This entry features one T cell receptor beta chain sequence. The ends lost 4 bases at V and 4 bases at J; junction bases unmatched: 5. The CDR3 covers 15 residues. Germline V lookup: CDR1 LGHNA, CDR2 YSLEER. This entry belongs to a study of blood T cell repertoires in COVID-19. Study summary: The study drew acute and convalescent COVID-19 samples from the United States, Italy and Spain. Sample material is recorded as cDNA or gDNA derived from T cells, B-cell-depleted T cells, or PBMCs.

Original processing notes: Reference gene primers were amplified, and this amplification served to estimate nucleated cell counts. TCRdb keeps only in-frame clones here, not all; method: immunoSEQ multiplex PCR. Clone size and the V and J calls come from that table; the DNA yielded D and trimming. The sample holds 70,000 to 100,000 clones, 89% seen once. During active infection, Seattle patients enrolled and were then monitored through disease. Sequencing used peripheral blood. The clonotype originates from a middle-aged man with COVID-19, enrolled during active disease. V usage is TRBV4-3 and J usage is TRBJ2-3; 10 bases are shared with TRBD2. This CDR3 reads CASSLERGGPDTQYF. The DNA for the CDR3 is TGCGCCAGCAGCCTCGAGCGGGGGGGCCCAGATACGCAGTATTTT.